Listed here are 27 T cell receptor beta chains from one sample, sequenced in a study of blood T cell repertoires in COVID-19. Assay: immunoSEQ multiplex PCR; the TCRdb copy retains only in-frame clones and omits some. This sample yields a few hundred thousand clones, of which approximately 90% are seen a single time; about 6% belongs to the top ten. Sequenced sample: PBMCs or T cells enriched from blood (not recorded which). These TCRs come from a woman aged 25 to 39 who had recovered from COVID-19.

The J gene is TRBJ2-4, the V gene TRBV7-6, with a weak D call TRBD2 (5 bases). The germline CDR1 and CDR2 sequences are SGHVS and FNYEAQ. This CDR3 is 15 amino acids long. Trimming cost V 5 bases and J 0 bases, with 11 bases left between them. In DNA form, the CDR3 reads TGTGCCAGCAGCCCGGCGGGCCTAGCCAAAAACATTCAGTACTTC. This translates into CASSPAGLAKNIQYF. The entire variable domain, with the rest obtained from reference TRBV7-6 and TRBJ2-4, is as follows: GAGVSQSPRYKVTKRGQDVALRCDPISGHVSLYWYRQALGQGPEFLTYFNYEAQQDKSGLPNDRFSAERPEGSISTLTIQRTEQRDSAMYRCASSPAGLAKNIQYFGAGTRLSVL.

There are a few counts of this clone. The chain links TRBV6-5 to TRBJ1-6; 7 bases fit TRBD1. Germline lookup yields CDR1 MNHEY and CDR2 SVGAGI. Trimming at V came to 2 bases and at J to 10 bases, leaving 2 bases not matched to a gene. This CDR3 comprises 13 residues. CDR3 amino acids: CASSYRGQSPLHF. CDR3 coding DNA: TGTGCCAGCAGTTACAGGGGGCAGTCACCCCTCCACTTT.

The rearrangement uses TRBV3-1 (or the pseudogene TRBV3-2) and TRBJ2-1, with D perhaps TRBD2 (6 bases). V lost 4 bases and J 4 bases, leaving 14 bases between the germline ends. The CDR3 loop spans 15 amino acids. The germline gives CDR1 LGHDT, CDR2 YNNKEL (reference sequence). CDR3: CASSPRVAVYNEQFF. DNA for the CDR3: TGTGCCAGCAGCCCCCGGGTAGCGGTTTACAATGAGCAGTTCTTC.

This chain links TRBV19 with TRBJ1-3; D ambiguous. Trimming stripped 2 bases from V and 2 bases from J, with 19 bases between. There are 18 residues in the CDR3. Germline V CDR1 and CDR2: LNHDA, SQIVND (reference sequence). The CDR3 nucleotides read TGTGCCAGTAGTATATCGTCGAGGGCAACCGAGACTGGAAACACCATATATTTT. This codes for CASSISSRATETGNTIYF.

The rearrangement joins TRBV5-1 to TRBJ1-3; D possibly corresponds to TRBD1 (5 bases). CDR3 size: 14 residues. Germline V gives CDR1 SGHRS, CDR2 YFSETQ. The germline V and J ends were trimmed by 0 bases and 8 bases, with 12 bases remaining between them. The DNA of the CDR3 is TGCGCCAGCAGCTTGGCGGGGGGTTCGGACACCATATATTTT. It encodes CASSLAGGSDTIYF.

The chain joins TRBV2 to TRBJ1-4; a possible D gene is TRBD1 (6 bases). Trimming took off 6 bases at V and 3 bases at J, with 11 bases between the two ends. Germline-derived CDR1 and CDR2 are SNHLY and FYNNEI. CDR3 length: 14 residues. This chain's CDR3 is CASRFRGPNEKLFF. CDR3 in DNA: TGTGCCAGCAGGTTCAGGGGACCTAATGAAAAACTGTTTTTT. Full variable domain (rest looked up from reference TRBV2 and TRBJ1-4): EPEVTQTPSHQVTQMGQEVILRCVPISNHLYFYWYRQILGQKVEFLVSFYNNEISEKSEIFDDQFSVERPDGSNFTLKIRSTKLEDSAMYFCASRFRGPNEKLFFGSGTQLSVL.

This chain uses TRBV5-4 with TRBJ1-3; 11 nucleotides line up with TRBD1. The germline CDR1 and CDR2 sequences are SGHNT and YYREEE (reference sequence). V was pared by 4 bases and J by 0 bases, with 3 bases of the junction left unmatched. The CDR3 contains 16 residues. The chain's CDR3 is CASSLGTGGSGNTIYF. CDR3 bases: TGTGCCAGCAGCCTAGGGACAGGGGGCTCTGGAAACACCATATATTTT.

The rearrangement links TRBV4-1 to TRBJ2-3; TRBD2 agrees at 10 bases. The CDR3 loop spans 16 amino acids. V dropped 4 bases and J dropped 4; count of bases not matched to a gene: 8. The germline V gene encodes CDR1 MGHRA and CDR2 YSYEKL. The CDR3, as DNA: TGCGCCAGCAGCCCACGCGAGCGGGGGGGACCAGATACGCAGTATTTT. It encodes CASSPRERGGPDTQYF.

This chain's CDR3 is CASSRAGVTGNTIYF. The CDR3 nucleotides read TGTGCCAGCAGCAGGGCAGGGGTAACTGGAAACACCATATATTTT. The chain joins TRBV5-4 to TRBJ1-3; tentative D call: TRBD1 (6 bases). The CDR3 has 15 amino acids. V was pared by 4 bases and J by 2 bases, with 13 bases between. Germline CDR1 reads SGHNT; CDR2 reads YYREEE (reference sequence).

The V gene is TRBV30, the J gene TRBJ2-3; D possibly corresponds to TRBD2 (5 bases). Germline CDR1 and CDR2: GTSNPN and SVGIG (reference sequence). The CDR3 sequence is 15 residues long. V was clipped by 5 bases and J by 2 bases, with 17 bases between them. DNA for the CDR3: TGTGCCTGGGCAGGACTCCTCAGAAACACAGATACGCAGTATTTT. It yields the protein CAWAGLLRNTDTQYF. The full variable domain, with the rest looked up from reference TRBV30 and TRBJ2-3, is SQTIHQWPATLVQPVGSPLSLECTVEGTSNPNLYWYRQAAGRGLQLLFYSVGIGQISSEVPQNLSASRPQDRQFILSSKKLLLSDSGFYLCAWAGLLRNTDTQYFGPGTRLTVL.

This clone was found a few times. V is TRBV5-1 and J is TRBJ2-7, with TRBD2 matching over 7 bases. This CDR3 comprises 14 residues. From germline, CDR1 is SGHRS and CDR2 YFSETQ. Losses at the gene ends were 6 bases for V and 4 bases for J; bases not matched to a gene: 10. The CDR3 bases are TGCGCCAGCAAACCCCCCAGCGGGGTTTACGAGCAGTACTTC. It yields the protein CASKPPSGVYEQYF.

The chain employs TRBV19 and TRBJ1-2; TRBD1 aligns across 7 bases. Germline trimming cut 9 bases from V and 4 bases from J; bases unmatched to any gene: 14. CDR3 size: 15 residues. The V gene's germline CDR1 is LNHDA and CDR2 SQIVND (reference sequence). CDR3 amino acids: CASDLIGGASYGYTF. The CDR3 DNA is TGTGCCAGCGATCTTATAGGGGGCGCGAGCTATGGCTACACCTTC.

V usage is TRBV3-1 (or the pseudogene TRBV3-2) and J usage is TRBJ1-1; tentatively, D is TRBD1 (5 bases). Germline CDR1 reads LGHDT; CDR2 reads YNNKEL (reference sequence). The germline V and J ends were trimmed by 4 bases and 4 bases, with 10 bases remaining between them. This CDR3 is 13 amino acids long. The CDR3 nucleotides are TGTGCCAGCAGCCCCTGGGGGGGCACTGAAGCTTTCTTT. Translating gives CASSPWGGTEAFF.

The V call is TRBV3-1 (or the pseudogene TRBV3-2), the J call TRBJ2-7; D is uncertain. The CDR3 totals 14 residues. Germline V gene data show CDR1 as LGHDT and CDR2 as YNNKEL (reference sequence). Trimming shortened V by 1 base and J by 2 bases, and 9 bases separated the two germline ends. CDR3 coding DNA: TGTGCCAGCAGCCAAGGAGTGGTGACCTACGAGCAGTACTTC. Amino acid sequence: CASSQGVVTYEQYF.

In its sample, this clone was seen a few times. This chain links TRBV11-2 with TRBJ2-1; TRBD2 agrees at 8 bases. Per germline, CDR1 SGHAT and CDR2 FQNNGV. Unmatched junction bases numbered 10, after V lost 3 bases and J lost 9 bases. This CDR3 comprises 15 residues. CDR3 sequence reads: CASSFLSGGQSEQFF. The CDR3 coding sequence is TGTGCCAGCAGCTTCTTGTCGGGGGGGCAGTCTGAGCAGTTCTTC.

The chain carries TRBV7-2 and TRBJ2-6, with 8 positions matching TRBD1. Germline loops: CDR1 SGHTA, CDR2 FQGNSA. The CDR3 contains 16 residues. Germline trimming cut 5 bases from V and 4 bases from J; bases unmatched to any gene: 7. CDR3 region: CASSPDRARGANVLTF. CDR3 in DNA: TGTGCCAGCAGCCCGGACAGGGCCAGGGGGGCCAACGTCCTGACTTTC.

The CDR3 region is CASSLGTGSADTQYF. CDR3 in DNA: TGTGCCAGCAGCTTGGGGACAGGGAGCGCAGATACGCAGTATTTT. The chain is built from TRBV5-6 and TRBJ2-3; 8 positions agree with TRBD1. This CDR3 region has 15 residues. Germline-derived CDR1 and CDR2 are SGHDT and YYEEEE. Trimming at V came to 0 bases and at J to 4 bases, leaving 4 bases not matched to a gene.

This chain's CDR3 is CATSRSYQETQYF. The DNA of the CDR3 is TGTGCCACCAGCAGATCGTACCAAGAGACCCAGTACTTC. This sequence joins TRBV15 and TRBJ2-5; unclear D gene. Trimming cost V 2 bases and J 0 bases, with 4 bases left between them. Germline V CDR1 and CDR2: LNHNV, YYDKDF (reference sequence). CDR3 length: 13 amino acids.

This clone appeared a single time. The chain carries TRBV19 and TRBJ2-1; D may be TRBD2 (5 bases). CDR1 and CDR2 from the germline V gene are LNHDA and SQIVND (reference sequence). CDR3 size: 13 residues. Trimming removed 5 bases at V and 5 bases at J, with 10 bases between. The CDR3 DNA reads TGTGCCAGTAGTGAGGACTGGGACAATGAGCAGTTCTTC. Translating it yields CASSEDWDNEQFF. The variable domain in full, with the rest retrieved from reference TRBV19 and TRBJ2-1, is DGGITQSPKYLFRKEGQNVTLSCEQNLNHDAMYWYRQDPGQGLRLIYYSQIVNDFQKGDIAEGYSVSREKKESFPLTVTSAQKNPTAFYLCASSEDWDNEQFFGPGTRLTVL.

The chain links TRBV3-1 (or the pseudogene TRBV3-2) to TRBJ1-5; D possibly corresponds to TRBD1 (5 bases). From germline, CDR1 is LGHDT and CDR2 YNNKEL (reference sequence). Trimming removed 4 bases at V and 7 bases at J, with 11 bases between. The CDR3 runs to 13 residues. CDR3 amino acids: CASSPWGDQPQHF. CDR3 coding DNA: TGTGCCAGCAGCCCGTGGGGGGACCAGCCCCAGCATTTT.

The V call is TRBV2, the J call TRBJ1-2; tentative D call: TRBD1 (6 bases). The V gene lost 2 bases and the J gene lost 7 bases, with 17 bases spanning the gap. The germline gives CDR1 SNHLY, CDR2 FYNNEI. The CDR3 is 15 amino acids. The CDR3 sequence: CASSETGQSGLGYTF. The CDR3 nucleotides read TGTGCCAGCAGTGAAACCGGACAGTCCGGGCTTGGCTACACCTTC.

The rearrangement links TRBV29-1 to TRBJ1-2; D is unresolved. The CDR3 is made up of 13 amino acids. CDR1 is SQVTM, CDR2 ANQGSEA, per germline. V lost 0 bases, J lost 5 bases, and 10 bases lay in between. The CDR3 DNA reads as TGCAGCGTTGAAGAGGGCCTCTTATATGGCTACACCTTC. This encodes CSVEEGLLYGYTF.

The chain is built from TRBV19 and TRBJ2-2; D gene ambiguous. Germline V gene lookup returns CDR1 LNHDA and CDR2 SQIVND (reference sequence). Trimming took 7 bases from V and 6 from J, leaving 6 bases between them. This CDR3 comprises 11 residues. CDR3: CASNSPGELFF. The CDR3 DNA reads TGTGCCAGTAATAGCCCCGGGGAGCTGTTTTTT. The variable domain in full, with the rest retrieved from reference TRBV19 and TRBJ2-2, is DGGITQSPKYLFRKEGQNVTLSCEQNLNHDAMYWYRQDPGQGLRLIYYSQIVNDFQKGDIAEGYSVSREKKESFPLTVTSAQKNPTAFYLCASNSPGELFFGEGSRLTVL.

V and J are TRBV6-4 and TRBJ1-6; D remains unclear. The CDR3 extends over 12 amino acids. Germline values: CDR1 MRHNA, CDR2 SNTAGT. V was trimmed by 11 bases and J by 9 bases, leaving 14 bases between them. This CDR3 reads CAPIGGPSPLHF. CDR3 DNA: TGTGCCCCTATTGGAGGGCCTTCACCCCTCCACTTT.

The chain links TRBV10-3 to TRBJ1-1; 9 bases line up with TRBD1. Germline trimming cut 5 bases from V and 6 bases from J; bases unmatched to any gene: 7. CDR3 length: 14 amino acids. Per germline, CDR1 ENHRY and CDR2 SYGVKD. CDR3 sequence: CAISKGQGPPEAFF. The CDR3 nucleotides read TGTGCCATCAGTAAGGGACAGGGCCCCCCTGAAGCTTTCTTT.

V and J are TRBV6-5 and TRBJ2-7, with TRBD1 identical over 9 bases. Germline values: CDR1 MNHEY, CDR2 SVGAGI. The CDR3 sequence is 16 residues long. Germline trimming cut 6 bases from V and 4 bases from J; bases unmatched to any gene: 13. As DNA, the CDR3 is TGTGCCAGCAGCTACGGACAGGGGCTGCTCGTTTACGAGCAGTACTTC. Its translation is CASSYGQGLLVYEQYF.

This chain connects TRBV5-1 to TRBJ1-5; unclear D gene. CDR1 and CDR2 (germline): SGHRS, YFSETQ. The V end was cut by 5 bases, the J end by 4 bases, with 10 bases between. The CDR3 totals 13 residues. CDR3 loop: CASSHQINQPQHF. CDR3 nucleotide sequence: TGCGCCAGCAGTCACCAGATAAATCAGCCCCAGCATTTT.